These 18 T cell receptor beta chains came from one sample sequenced in a study of shared clonotypes between healthy human individuals. Profiling relied on immunoSEQ multiplex PCR, and the TCRdb table lists in-frame clones only, not all of them. The sample holds a few million clones, more than 80% seen once. Sequenced sample: naive CD4+ T cells from PBMCs. As for subset: CD45RA+ positively selected. All receptors derive from a man between 18 and 29 years old in good health. Some clones in this sample may be carry-over from other donors' samples.

This chain joins TRBV6-6 and TRBJ2-1, with a possible D match to TRBD2 (6 bases). The CDR3 runs to 14 residues. Trimming cost V 6 bases and J 5 bases, with 14 bases left between them. The germline CDR1 and CDR2 sequences are MNHNY and SVGAGI (reference sequence). The CDR3 DNA sequence: TGTGCCAGCAGCACCCGGGACTTGAACAATGAGCAGTTCTTC. Amino acids: CASSTRDLNNEQFF.

In its sample, this clone was seen a few times. The V gene is TRBV28, the J gene TRBJ2-1; D unclear. V was trimmed by 2 bases and J by 8 bases, leaving 1 base between them. Germline V gene sequence: CDR1 MDHEN, CDR2 SYDVKM. The CDR3 is 10 residues long. CDR3 region: CASSLDEQFF. The DNA for the CDR3 is TGTGCCAGCAGTTTAGATGAGCAGTTCTTC.

This clone was detected once. J is TRBJ1-1 and V is TRBV7-2; D gene ambiguous. Germline assignment: CDR1 SGHTA and CDR2 FQGNSA. CDR3 length: 15 residues. V dropped 2 bases and J dropped 1 base, with 11 bases sitting between them. The CDR3 region is CASSLLGPTNTEAFF. Written as DNA, the CDR3 is TGTGCCAGCAGCTTACTCGGCCCGACGAACACTGAAGCTTTCTTT.

A single count supports this clone. The CDR3 bases are TGTGCCAGTAGTATACTGGTGGGGCTTAGCTCCTACGAGCAGTACTTC. Translating it yields CASSILVGLSSYEQYF. V and J are TRBV19 and TRBJ2-7, with a weak D call TRBD1 (5 bases). The V end was cut by 2 bases, the J end by 0 bases, with 14 bases between. Germline V CDR1 and CDR2: LNHDA, SQIVND (reference sequence). The CDR3 length is 16 residues. The full variable domain, rest sourced from reference TRBV19 and TRBJ2-7, is DGGITQSPKYLFRKEGQNVTLSCEQNLNHDAMYWYRQDPGQGLRLIYYSQIVNDFQKGDIAEGYSVSREKKESFPLTVTSAQKNPTAFYLCASSILVGLSSYEQYFGPGTRLTVT.

J is TRBJ2-1 and V is TRBV7-9; D gene uncertain. This CDR3 spans 14 amino acids. Trimming cost V 1 base and J 3 bases, with 7 bases left between them. Looked up from germline, CDR1 is SEHNR and CDR2 is FQNEAQ (reference sequence). This CDR3 is CASSLGAVYNEQFF. The CDR3 nucleotides read TGTGCCAGCAGCTTAGGCGCAGTCTACAATGAGCAGTTCTTC.

The chain uses TRBV28 and TRBJ2-5; D is unclear. Deletions cut 8 bases from V and 2 bases from J, with 6 bases between. CDR3 size: 11 residues. CDR1 is MDHEN, CDR2 SYDVKM, per germline. The CDR3 loop is CASATQETQYF. As DNA, the CDR3 is TGTGCCAGCGCTACTCAAGAGACCCAGTACTTC. The full variable domain, its missing parts supplied by reference TRBV28 and TRBJ2-5, is DVKVTQSSRYLVKRTGEKVFLECVQDMDHENMFWYRQDPGLGLRLIYFSYDVKMKEKGDIPEGYSVSREKKERFSLILESASTNQTSMYLCASATQETQYFGPGTRLLVL.

This rearrangement joins TRBV28 to TRBJ1-1; no clear D gene. The length of the CDR3 is 12 residues. V lost 5 bases to trimming and J lost 10 bases, with 14 bases between them. Germline V gene lookup returns CDR1 MDHEN and CDR2 SYDVKM. In DNA form, the CDR3 reads TGTGCCAGCAGTCCACAAACGGTTGGAGCTTTCTTT. Translation: CASSPQTVGAFF.

This chain uses TRBV6-5 with TRBJ1-5, with unresolved D. The CDR3 is 12 amino acids. V gave up 0 bases and J gave up 6 bases, with 3 bases separating them. From germline, CDR1 is MNHEY and CDR2 SVGAGI. The CDR3 DNA follows: TGTGCCAGCAGTTACTCAAGTCAGCCCCAGCATTTT. This codes for CASSYSSQPQHF.

CDR3 sequence reads: CASSLRGTGSAKNIQYF. CDR3 DNA sequence: TGCGCCAGCAGCCTTCGGGGGACAGGGAGCGCCAAAAACATTCAGTACTTC. The chain employs TRBV4-3 and TRBJ2-4, with 9 bases that match TRBD1. Germline trimming cut 4 bases from V and 1 base from J; bases unmatched to any gene: 8. Looked up from germline, CDR1 is LGHNA and CDR2 is YSLEER. The CDR3 is made up of 17 amino acids.

V usage is TRBV7-6 and J usage is TRBJ2-1; a weak D match, TRBD2 (5 bases). The CDR3 spans 14 residues. The germline V gene encodes CDR1 SGHVS and CDR2 FNYEAQ. Trimming left V 4 bases short and J 9 bases short, with 16 bases between. CDR3: CASSSRGRELEQFF. CDR3 sequence (DNA): TGTGCCAGCAGCTCCCGGGGTAGAGAGCTTGAGCAGTTCTTC.

V gene TRBV30 combines with J gene TRBJ2-7; TRBD2 is a possible D gene (6 bases). There are 13 residues in the CDR3. Germline loops: CDR1 GTSNPN, CDR2 SVGIG (reference sequence). The V gene lost 2 bases and the J gene lost 5 bases, with 13 bases spanning the gap. The CDR3 nucleotides are TGTGCCTGGAGTCCCCCGGGACTCAACGAGCAGTACTTC. Its protein is CAWSPPGLNEQYF.

CDR3 amino acids: CASSSAALGGYNEQFF. The DNA of the CDR3 is TGTGCCAGTAGTTCAGCGGCTCTCGGGGGGTACAATGAGCAGTTCTTC. This chain joins TRBV19 and TRBJ2-1; 7 positions agree with TRBD2. Germline CDR1 reads LNHDA; CDR2 reads SQIVND (reference sequence). There are 16 residues in the CDR3. Trimming removed 5 bases from V and 4 bases from J; junction bases left unmatched: 11.

This chain connects TRBV5-1 to TRBJ2-3; 12 nucleotides line up with TRBD2. Per the germline V gene, CDR1 is SGHRS and CDR2 is YFSETQ. This CDR3 has 18 residues. The V gene end was trimmed by 2 bases and the J gene end by 4 bases; junction bases not matched to a gene: 11. The CDR3 bases are TGCGCCAGCAGCTTCGGTCTAGCGGGAGGGGTGTCTCCAGATACGCAGTATTTT. It encodes CASSFGLAGGVSPDTQYF.

The table lists this clone with a few counts. Other DNA sequences in this sample translate to the same CDR3. The chain recombines TRBV29-1 with TRBJ1-1; D gene uncertain. Trimming pared 1 base from V and 0 bases from J, leaving 6 bases between. Germline V lookup: CDR1 SQVTM, CDR2 ANQGSEA. The CDR3 sequence is 13 residues long. CDR3 coding DNA: TGCAGCGTTGAAGTCGGAATGAACACTGAAGCTTTCTTT. It encodes CSVEVGMNTEAFF.

The chain combines TRBV7-3 with TRBJ2-7; a weak D match, TRBD1 (6 bases). V was trimmed by 4 bases and J by 4 bases, leaving 11 bases between them. Germline assignment: CDR1 SGHTA and CDR2 FQGTGA. This CDR3 comprises 13 residues. For the CDR3, the DNA is TGTGCCAGCAGCTCCTCTCAGGGGTACGAGCAGTACTTC. Residues: CASSSSQGYEQYF.

Worth noting for this clone: Other DNA sequences in this specimen translate into the identical CDR3. The chain's CDR3 is CASSLRGETQYF. DNA of the CDR3: TGTGCCAGCAGCTTACGTGGGGAGACCCAGTACTTC. J is TRBJ2-5 and V is TRBV7-9; D is unresolved. Germline CDR1 reads SEHNR; CDR2 reads FQNEAQ (reference sequence). Between the trimmed V and J ends, which lost 2 bases and 5 bases, there was a span of 6 bases. This CDR3 region has 12 residues.

The chain recombines TRBV11-2 with TRBJ1-3, with a weak D call TRBD1 (6 bases). Germline lookup yields CDR1 SGHAT and CDR2 FQNNGV. Trimming took 5 bases from V and 0 from J, leaving 11 bases between them. This CDR3 is built from 15 residues. CDR3 protein: CASSLRQDSGNTIYF. CDR3 in DNA: TGTGCCAGCAGCCTCAGACAGGACTCTGGAAACACCATATATTTT.

This clone was recorded once. At the DNA level, this CDR3 is encoded by other sequences in the same sample as well. This chain uses TRBV6-5 with TRBJ2-7, with 13 bases fitting TRBD2. After removal of 2 bases from V and 3 bases from J, the junction contained 1 base not matched to a gene. The CDR3 sequence is 15 residues long. Germline V gene data show CDR1 as MNHEY and CDR2 as SVGAGI. CDR3 residues: CASSYGLAGVYEQYF. The CDR3 coding sequence is TGTGCCAGCAGTTACGGACTAGCGGGAGTCTACGAGCAGTACTTC.